The rows below give T cell receptor beta chains drawn from one sample of a study of chemoradiotherapy in HPV16-positive cancers. Assay: immunoSEQ multiplex PCR; the TCRdb copy retains only in-frame clones and omits some. The repertoire holds over 10,000 clones, with 70% to 85% as singletons. Sequencing used blood, obtained from a patient who underwent chemoradiotherapy. All receptors derive from a human donor with HPV-associated anogenital cancer. The CDR3 runs from the conserved cysteine through the conserved F or W. Each record gives: V gene, D gene, clone size, J gene, CDR3 protein, CDR3 DNA. D genes are given only for firm matches. Part of the rows lack a size; the others show once, few, many or a class for expanded clones.

>TRBV7-2|.|.|TRBJ2-6
CASRVGANVLTF
TGTGCCAGCAGGGTAGGGGCCAACGTCCTGACTTTC
>TRBV27|.|.|TRBJ2-7
CASSPATGFNWQYF
TGTGCCAGCAGTCCGGCGACAGGTTTCAATTGGCAGTACTTC
>TRBV5-4|.|.|TRBJ2-3
CASSLSTDTQYF
TGTGCCAGCAGCTTGAGCACAGATACGCAGTATTTT
>TRBV25-1|.|.|TRBJ1-2
CASSVTLRYGYTF
TGTGCCAGCAGTGTGACATTGAGGTATGGCTACACCTTC
>TRBV11-3|.|.|TRBJ2-1
CASSPPGRPYNEQFF
TGTGCCAGCAGCCCCCCAGGGCGGCCGTACAATGAGCAGTTCTTC
>TRBV28|.|.|TRBJ1-2
CASSRTTGLEGYTF
TGTGCCAGCAGCCGTACCACAGGTTTAGAGGGCTACACCTTC
>TRBV5-4|.|.|TRBJ1-4
CASSSRDLGYNEKLFF
TGTGCCAGCAGCTCCCGGGACTTAGGATATAATGAAAAACTGTTTTTT
>TRBV2|.|few|TRBJ1-6
CASSERGEYGSPLHF
TGTGCCAGCAGTGAACGTGGAGAGTACGGTTCACCCCTCCACTTT
>TRBV19|TRBD1|.|TRBJ2-1
CASSSDRSYYNEQFF
TGTGCCAGTAGTTCGGACAGGAGCTACTACAATGAGCAGTTCTTC
>TRBV6-6|.|.|TRBJ2-1
CASRRPGAPHNEQFF
TGTGCCAGCAGAAGACCAGGGGCACCACACAATGAGCAGTTCTTC
>TRBV11-2|.|.|TRBJ1-1
CASSLVGVRNTEAFF
TGTGCCAGCAGCTTGGTGGGGGTCAGGAACACTGAAGCTTTCTTT
>TRBV6-5|.|.|TRBJ1-1
CASSSPRGIGAFF
TGTGCCAGCAGTTCTCCGAGGGGTATCGGAGCTTTCTTT
>TRBV18|.|.|TRBJ1-5
CASSQGGNQPQHF
TGTGCCAGCTCCCAGGGCGGCAATCAGCCCCAGCATTTT
>TRBV7-9|.|.|TRBJ2-7
CASSLVAGGGEQYF
TGTGCCAGCAGCTTAGTGGCAGGGGGAGGCGAGCAGTACTTC
>TRBV5-6|.|.|TRBJ1-4
CASSLAGLRDEKLFF
TGTGCCAGCAGCTTGGCGGGATTGAGGGATGAAAAACTGTTTTTT
>TRBV7-7|.|.|TRBJ1-1
CASSQVGTMNTEAFF
TGCGCCAGCAGCCAAGTCGGGACAATGAACACTGAAGCTTTCTTT
>TRBV30|TRBD1|.|TRBJ2-5
CAWREWDRKTQYF
TGTGCCTGGAGGGAATGGGACAGGAAGACCCAGTACTTC
>TRBV11-2|.|.|TRBJ1-2
CASSFRYLCYGYTF
TGTGCCAGCAGCTTCAGGTATTTATGTTATGGCTACACCTTC
>TRBV1|.|.|TRBJ1-5
CTSSQGVGHGNQPQHF
.
>TRBV9|.|.|TRBJ1-6
CASSVDPGQNSPLHF
TGTGCCAGCAGCGTAGATCCGGGGCAGAATTCACCCCTCCACTTT
>TRBV29-1|TRBD1|.|TRBJ2-3
CSVHRDSSTDTQYF
TGCAGCGTTCACCGGGACAGTAGCACAGATACGCAGTATTTT
>TRBV7-2|.|.|TRBJ1-3
CASSLDFLSSGNTIYF
TGTGCCAGCAGCTTAGATTTCCTAAGCTCTGGAAACACCATATATTTT
>TRBV5-1|.|.|TRBJ1-2
CASYDRGRSGGYTF
TGCGCCAGTTATGATAGGGGCAGATCCGGCGGCTACACCTTC
>TRBV5-1|.|.|TRBJ1-3
CASSSPSGGNTIYF
TGCGCCAGCAGTAGTCCCTCGGGAGGAAACACCATATATTTT
>TRBV5-1|TRBD1|.|TRBJ1-3
CASSLRGSGQLSSGNTIYF
TGCGCCAGCAGCTTGAGGGGTTCGGGACAGCTAAGCTCTGGAAACACCATATATTTT
>TRBV7-2|TRBD1|.|TRBJ1-1
CASSLEGTGGTEAFF
TGTGCCAGCAGCTTAGAAGGGACAGGGGGCACTGAAGCTTTCTTT